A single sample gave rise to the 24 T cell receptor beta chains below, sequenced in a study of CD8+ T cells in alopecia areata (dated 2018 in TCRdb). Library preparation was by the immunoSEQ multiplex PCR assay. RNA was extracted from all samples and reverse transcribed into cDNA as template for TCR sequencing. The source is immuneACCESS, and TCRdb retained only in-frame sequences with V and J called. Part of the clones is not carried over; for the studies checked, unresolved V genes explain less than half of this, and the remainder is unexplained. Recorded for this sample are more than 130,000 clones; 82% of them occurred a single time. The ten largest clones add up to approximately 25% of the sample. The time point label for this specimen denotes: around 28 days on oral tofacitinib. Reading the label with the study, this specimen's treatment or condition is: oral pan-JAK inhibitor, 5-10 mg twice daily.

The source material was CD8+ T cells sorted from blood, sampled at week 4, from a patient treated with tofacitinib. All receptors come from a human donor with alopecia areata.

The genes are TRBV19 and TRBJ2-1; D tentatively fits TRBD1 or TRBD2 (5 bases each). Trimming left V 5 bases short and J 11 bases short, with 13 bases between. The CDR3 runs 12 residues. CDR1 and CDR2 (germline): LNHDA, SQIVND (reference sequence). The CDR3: CASSSAWDQQFF. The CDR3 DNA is TGTGCCAGTAGTTCGGCGTGGGACCAGCAGTTCTTC. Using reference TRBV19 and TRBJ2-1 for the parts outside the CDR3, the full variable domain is DGGITQSPKYLFRKEGQNVTLSCEQNLNHDAMYWYRQDPGQGLRLIYYSQIVNDFQKGDIAEGYSVSREKKESFPLTVTSAQKNPTAFYLCASSSAWDQQFFGPGTRLTVL.

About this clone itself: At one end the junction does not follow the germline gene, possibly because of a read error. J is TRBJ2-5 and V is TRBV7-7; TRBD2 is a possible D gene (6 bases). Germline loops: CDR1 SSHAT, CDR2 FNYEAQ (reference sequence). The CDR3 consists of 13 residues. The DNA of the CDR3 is TGTGCTAGCAGTCCTGGACTACAAGAGACCCAGTACTTC. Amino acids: CASSPGLQETQYF.

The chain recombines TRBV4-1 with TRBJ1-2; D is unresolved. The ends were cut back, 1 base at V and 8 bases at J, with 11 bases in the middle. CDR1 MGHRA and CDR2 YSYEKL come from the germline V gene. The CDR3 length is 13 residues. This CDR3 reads CASSQVSGRGYTF. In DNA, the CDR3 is TGCGCCAGCAGCCAAGTATCCGGACGGGGCTACACCTTC.

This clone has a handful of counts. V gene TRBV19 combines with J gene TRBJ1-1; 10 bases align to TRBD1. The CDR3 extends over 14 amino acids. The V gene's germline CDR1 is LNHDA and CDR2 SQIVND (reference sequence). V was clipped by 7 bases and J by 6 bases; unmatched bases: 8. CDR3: CASTSRTGGPEAFF. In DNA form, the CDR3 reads TGTGCCAGTACCTCCCGGACAGGGGGTCCTGAAGCTTTCTTT.

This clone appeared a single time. The CDR3 region is CASSLAVGDRDKPGEQYF. CDR3 in DNA: TGTGCCAGCAGCTTGGCCGTAGGAGACCGGGATAAACCTGGGGAGCAGTACTTC. The chain links TRBV5-6 to TRBJ2-7; D is possibly TRBD2 (5 bases). The CDR3 consists of 18 residues. Trimming shortened V by 0 bases and J by 7 bases, and 26 bases separated the two germline ends. Germline-derived CDR1 and CDR2 are SGHDT and YYEEEE.

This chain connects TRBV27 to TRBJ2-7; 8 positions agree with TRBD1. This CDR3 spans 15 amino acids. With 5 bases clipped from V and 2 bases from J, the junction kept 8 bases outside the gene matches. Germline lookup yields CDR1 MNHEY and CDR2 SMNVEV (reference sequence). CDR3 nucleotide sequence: TGTGCCAGCAGTCGATACAGGGGGGAACCCTACGAGCAGTACTTC. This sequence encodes CASSRYRGEPYEQYF.

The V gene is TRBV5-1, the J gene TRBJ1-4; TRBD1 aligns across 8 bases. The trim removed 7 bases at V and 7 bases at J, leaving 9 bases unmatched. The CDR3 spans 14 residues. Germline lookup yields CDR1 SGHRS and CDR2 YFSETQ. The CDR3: CASGPGTGGEKLFF. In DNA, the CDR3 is TGCGCCAGCGGACCCGGGACAGGAGGTGAAAAACTGTTTTTT.

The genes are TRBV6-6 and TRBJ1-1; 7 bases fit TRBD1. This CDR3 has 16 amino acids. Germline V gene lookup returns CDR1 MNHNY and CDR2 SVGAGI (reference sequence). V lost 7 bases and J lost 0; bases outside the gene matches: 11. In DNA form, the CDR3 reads TGTGCCAGCACCTTACCAGAGACAGGGATGAACACTGAAGCTTTCTTT. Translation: CASTLPETGMNTEAFF.

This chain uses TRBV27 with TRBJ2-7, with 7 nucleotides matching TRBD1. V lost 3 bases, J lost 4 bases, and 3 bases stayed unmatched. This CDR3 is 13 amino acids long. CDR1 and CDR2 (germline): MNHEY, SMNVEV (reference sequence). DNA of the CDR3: TGTGCCAGCAGTTTGGCAGGGGGATACGAGCAGTACTTC. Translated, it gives CASSLAGGYEQYF.

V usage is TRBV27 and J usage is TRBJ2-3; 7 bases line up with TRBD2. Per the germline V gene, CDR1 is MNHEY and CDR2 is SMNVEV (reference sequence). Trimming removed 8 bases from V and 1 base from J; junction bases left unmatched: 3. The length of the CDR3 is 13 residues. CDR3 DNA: TGTGCCAGCGGGGAGGGCGGCACAGATACGCAGTATTTT. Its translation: CASGEGGTDTQYF.

CDR3 loop: CSVVAGPYEQYF. DNA of the CDR3: TGCAGCGTTGTGGCAGGGCCCTACGAGCAGTACTTC. The V and J genes are TRBV29-1 and TRBJ2-7; possible D gene TRBD1, 5 bases. The germline gives CDR1 SQVTM, CDR2 ANQGSEA. V was cut by 4 bases and J by 2 bases, with 9 bases left in between. The CDR3 totals 12 residues.

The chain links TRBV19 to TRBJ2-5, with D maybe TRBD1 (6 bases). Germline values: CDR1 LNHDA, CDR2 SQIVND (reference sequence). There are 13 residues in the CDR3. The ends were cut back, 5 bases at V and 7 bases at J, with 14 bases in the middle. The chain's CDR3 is CASSGVSTGTQYF. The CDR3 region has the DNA TGTGCCAGTAGTGGGGTCTCGACAGGGACCCAGTACTTC.

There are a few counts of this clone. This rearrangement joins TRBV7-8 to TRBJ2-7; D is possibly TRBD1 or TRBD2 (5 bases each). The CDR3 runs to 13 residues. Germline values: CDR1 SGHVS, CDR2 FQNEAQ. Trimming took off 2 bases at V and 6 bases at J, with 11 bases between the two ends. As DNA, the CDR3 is TGTGCCAGCAGCTTAAGTCTGGGACGCGAGCAGTACTTC. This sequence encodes CASSLSLGREQYF.

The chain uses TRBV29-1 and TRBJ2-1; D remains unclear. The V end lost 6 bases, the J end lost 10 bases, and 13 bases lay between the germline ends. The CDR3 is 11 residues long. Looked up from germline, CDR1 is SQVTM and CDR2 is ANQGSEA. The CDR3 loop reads CSVNSIGEQFF. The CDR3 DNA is TGCAGCGTCAACTCAATCGGCGAGCAGTTCTTC.

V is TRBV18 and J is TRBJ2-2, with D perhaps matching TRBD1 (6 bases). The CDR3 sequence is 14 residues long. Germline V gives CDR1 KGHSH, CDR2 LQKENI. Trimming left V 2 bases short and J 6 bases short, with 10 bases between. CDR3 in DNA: TGTGCCAGCTCACCAACGGACAGTCCCGGGGAGCTGTTTTTT. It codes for CASSPTDSPGELFF.

Here the CDR3 reads CASSVRIGQETQYF. The DNA of the CDR3 is TGCGCCAGCAGTGTCCGCATCGGACAAGAGACCCAGTACTTC. The chain recombines TRBV10-1 with TRBJ2-5; D ambiguous. This CDR3 comprises 14 residues. Germline V gives CDR1 WNHNN, CDR2 SYGVQD (reference sequence). V gave up 4 bases and J gave up 2 bases, with 11 bases separating them.

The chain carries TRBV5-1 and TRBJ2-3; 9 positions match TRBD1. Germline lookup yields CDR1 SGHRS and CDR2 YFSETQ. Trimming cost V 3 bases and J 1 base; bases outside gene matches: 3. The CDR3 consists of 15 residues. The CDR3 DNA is TGCGCCAGCAGCTCCAGGACAGGGGGCACAGATACGCAGTATTTT. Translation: CASSSRTGGTDTQYF.

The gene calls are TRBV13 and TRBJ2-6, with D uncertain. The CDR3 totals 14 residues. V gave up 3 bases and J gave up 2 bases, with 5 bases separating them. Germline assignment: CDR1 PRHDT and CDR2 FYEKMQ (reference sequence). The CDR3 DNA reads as TGTGCCAGCAGCTTGCGAGCTGGGGCCAACGTCCTGACTTTC. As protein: CASSLRAGANVLTF.

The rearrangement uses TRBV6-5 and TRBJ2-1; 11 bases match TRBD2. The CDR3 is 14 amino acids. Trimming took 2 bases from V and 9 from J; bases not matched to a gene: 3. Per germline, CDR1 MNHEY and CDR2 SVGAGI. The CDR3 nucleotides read TGTGCCAGCAGTTACCCCGGGACTAGCGGTGAGCAGTTCTTC. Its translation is CASSYPGTSGEQFF.

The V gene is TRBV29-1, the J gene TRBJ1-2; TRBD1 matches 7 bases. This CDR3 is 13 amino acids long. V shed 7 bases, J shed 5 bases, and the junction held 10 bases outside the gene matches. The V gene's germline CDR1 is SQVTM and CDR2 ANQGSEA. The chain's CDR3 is CSATGEPSYGYTF. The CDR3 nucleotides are TGCAGCGCCACAGGGGAGCCCTCGTATGGCTACACCTTC.

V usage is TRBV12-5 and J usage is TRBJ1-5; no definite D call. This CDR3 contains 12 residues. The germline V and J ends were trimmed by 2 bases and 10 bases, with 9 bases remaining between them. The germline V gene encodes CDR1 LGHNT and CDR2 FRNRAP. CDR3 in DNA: TGTGCTAGTGGTTTGACCGAAGCTCCCCAGCATTTT. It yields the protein CASGLTEAPQHF.

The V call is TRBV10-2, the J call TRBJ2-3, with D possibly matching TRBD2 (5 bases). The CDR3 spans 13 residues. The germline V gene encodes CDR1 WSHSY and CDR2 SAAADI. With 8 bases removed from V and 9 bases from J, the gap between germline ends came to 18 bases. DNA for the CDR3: TGCGCCAGCCAACCTCGAGAGGGTCGAACGCAGTATTTT. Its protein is CASQPREGRTQYF.

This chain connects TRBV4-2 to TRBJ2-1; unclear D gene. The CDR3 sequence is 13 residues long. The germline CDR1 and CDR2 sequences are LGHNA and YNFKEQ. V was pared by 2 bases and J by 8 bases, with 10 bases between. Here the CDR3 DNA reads TGTGCCAGCAGCCAACTCTATATCGATGAGCAGTTCTTC. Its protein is CASSQLYIDEQFF.

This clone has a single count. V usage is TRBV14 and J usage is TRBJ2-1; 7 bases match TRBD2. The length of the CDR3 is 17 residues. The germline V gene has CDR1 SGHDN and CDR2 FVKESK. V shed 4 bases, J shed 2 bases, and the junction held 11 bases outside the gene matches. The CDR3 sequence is CASSPWDYQLPYNEQFF. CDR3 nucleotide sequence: TGTGCCAGCAGCCCCTGGGACTACCAACTCCCCTACAATGAGCAGTTCTTC.